This entry concerns a single TCR beta chain. Its target is not known. The PCR was carried out with 60 Vbeta primers and 13 Jbeta primers. Measured with immunoSEQ multiplex PCR; TCRdb has only the in-frame clones, and not every one. Of around 67,000 clones in the sample, 75% to 85% were seen once. The sample comes from a study of cytomegalovirus exposure and HLA in healthy donors. The V gene lost 9 bases and the J gene lost 0 bases, with 12 bases spanning the gap. Germline-derived CDR1 and CDR2 are LNHDA and SQIVND (reference sequence). This CDR3 is 14 amino acids long. General study results and limits: Within an earlier analysis, most TCR beta V segments proved productive either about 87% or about 30% of the time.

This TCR derives from a man between 18 and 29 years old in good health and CMV-seropositive. This sequence joins TRBV19 and TRBJ2-1, with D possibly being TRBD2 (6 bases). Sequenced material: PBMCs. CDR3: CASQRVSSYNEQFF. In nucleotides, the CDR3 is TGTGCCAGCCAGCGGGTAAGCTCCTACAATGAGCAGTTCTTC.